The clone carrying this TCR beta chain has more than one count but fewer than ten. The antigen remains unidentified. This sample is drawn from a study of T cell repertoires in cytomegalovirus infection. Whole-study context: HLA-C-restricted CMV epitopes, recently identified, and well-studied HLA-B-restricted ones were used by the study. Both CMV infection and a matching HLA type were indicated by public TCR beta signatures.

The CDR3 spans 13 residues. V was clipped by 7 bases and J by 5 bases; unmatched bases: 5. Findings and caveats of the study: The ex vivo response was dominated by HLA-C-restricted CMV-specific TCR beta clonotypes. The cumulative frequency of public TCR beta families identified carriers of CMV plus the relevant HLA.

MiXCR, applied by TCRdb to the reads, yields one record per CDR3 protein. The repertoire consists of under 150,000 distinct CDR3 sequences, with roughly 31% occurring once and the leading ten covering less than 45%. This chain connects TRBV12-3 or TRBV12-4 to TRBJ2-5; 9 positions agree with TRBD2. The starting material was CD8+ T cells from cultured PBMCs, obtained from culture after CMV antigen stimulation. The receptor was derived from a human donor in good health (CMV status not recorded). Some clones in this sample may be carry-over from other donors' samples. The DNA of the CDR3 is TGTGCCAGCACACCCGCGGGAGGGGAGACCCAGTACTTC. This gives the protein CASTPAGGETQYF.